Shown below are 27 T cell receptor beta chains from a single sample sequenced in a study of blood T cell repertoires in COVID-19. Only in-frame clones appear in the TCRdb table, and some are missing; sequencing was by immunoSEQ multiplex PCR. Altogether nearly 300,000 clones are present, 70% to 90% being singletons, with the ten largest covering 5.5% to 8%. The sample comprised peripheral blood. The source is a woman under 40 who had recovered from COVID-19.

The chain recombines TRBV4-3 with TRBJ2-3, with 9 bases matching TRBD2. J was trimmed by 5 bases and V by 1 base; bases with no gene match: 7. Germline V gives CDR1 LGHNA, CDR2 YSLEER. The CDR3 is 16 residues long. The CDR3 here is CASSQAVAGVGDTQYF. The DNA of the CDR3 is TGCGCCAGCAGCCAAGCGGTAGCGGGGGTAGGAGATACGCAGTATTTT.

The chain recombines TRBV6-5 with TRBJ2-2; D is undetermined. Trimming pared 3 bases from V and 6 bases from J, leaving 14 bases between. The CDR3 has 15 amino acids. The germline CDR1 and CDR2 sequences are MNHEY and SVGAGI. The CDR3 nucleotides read TGTGCCAGCAGTTATGTTGCGGTAGACGCCGGGGAGCTGTTTTTT. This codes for CASSYVAVDAGELFF.

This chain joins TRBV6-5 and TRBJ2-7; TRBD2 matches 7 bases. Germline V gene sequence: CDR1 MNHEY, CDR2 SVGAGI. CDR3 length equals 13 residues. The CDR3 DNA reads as TGTGCAGTGGGGGGGTCCCCTACATACGAGCAGTACTTC. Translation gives CAVGGSPTYEQYF.

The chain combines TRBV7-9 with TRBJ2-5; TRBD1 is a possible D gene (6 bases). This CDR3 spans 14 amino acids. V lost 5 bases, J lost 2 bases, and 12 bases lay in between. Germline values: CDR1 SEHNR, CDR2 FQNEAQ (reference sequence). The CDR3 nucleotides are TGTGCCAGCAGCCGCTGGACAGTGCAAGAGACCCAGTACTTC. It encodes CASSRWTVQETQYF.

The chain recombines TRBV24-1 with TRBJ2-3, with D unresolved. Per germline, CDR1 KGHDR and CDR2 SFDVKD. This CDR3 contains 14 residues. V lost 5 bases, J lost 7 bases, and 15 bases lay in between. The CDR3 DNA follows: TGTGCCACCAGTGGGTCAGGTGGTACAAATACGCAGTATTTT. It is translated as CATSGSGGTNTQYF.

In DNA form, the CDR3 reads TGTGCCAGCAGCTCCCCCCGGGGGGGGGCACATGAGCAGTTCTTC. It translates to CASSSPRGGAHEQFF. This chain links TRBV13 with TRBJ2-1, with 8 bases lining up with TRBD2. Germline CDR1 is PRHDT and CDR2 is FYEKMQ (reference sequence). V trimming: 4 bases; J trimming: 8 bases; junction bases outside the gene matches: 10. This CDR3 has 15 residues.

DNA of the CDR3: TGTGCCAGCAGTTTAACTTGGGGACAGGGGGTTACACGGGGAGATAGCAATCAGCCCCAGCATTTT. Protein sequence: CASSLTWGQGVTRGDSNQPQHF. The rearrangement links TRBV28 to TRBJ1-5; 11 bases map to TRBD1. The germline gives CDR1 MDHEN, CDR2 SYDVKM. The ends lost 2 bases at V and 0 bases at J; junction bases unmatched: 18. The CDR3 runs to 22 residues. Variable domain in full (rest from reference TRBV28 and TRBJ1-5): DVKVTQSSRYLVKRTGEKVFLECVQDMDHENMFWYRQDPGLGLRLIYFSYDVKMKEKGDIPEGYSVSREKKERFSLILESASTNQTSMYLCASSLTWGQGVTRGDSNQPQHFGDGTRLSIL.

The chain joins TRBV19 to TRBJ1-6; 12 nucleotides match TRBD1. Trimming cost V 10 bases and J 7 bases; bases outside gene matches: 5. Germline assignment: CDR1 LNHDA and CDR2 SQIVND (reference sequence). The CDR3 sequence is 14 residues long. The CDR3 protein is CATRDRGRNSPLHF. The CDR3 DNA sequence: TGTGCCACCAGGGACAGGGGGCGGAATTCACCCCTCCACTTT.

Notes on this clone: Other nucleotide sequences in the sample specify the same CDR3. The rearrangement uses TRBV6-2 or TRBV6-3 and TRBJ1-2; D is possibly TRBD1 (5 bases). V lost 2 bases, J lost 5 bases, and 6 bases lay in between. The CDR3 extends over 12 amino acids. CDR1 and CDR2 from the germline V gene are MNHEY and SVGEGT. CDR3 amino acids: CASSYGAYGYTF. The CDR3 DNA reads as TGTGCCAGCAGTTACGGGGCGTATGGCTACACCTTC.

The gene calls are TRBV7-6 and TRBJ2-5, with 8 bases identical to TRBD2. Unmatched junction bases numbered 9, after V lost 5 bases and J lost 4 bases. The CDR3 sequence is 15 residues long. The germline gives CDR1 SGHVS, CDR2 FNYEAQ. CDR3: CASSPSSGGRETQYF. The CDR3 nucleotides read TGTGCCAGCAGCCCCTCATCGGGGGGGCGAGAGACCCAGTACTTC.

CDR3 in amino acids: CASSPLRGDASTDTQYF. CDR3 bases: TGTGCCAGTAGCCCTCTTCGGGGGGACGCTAGCACAGATACGCAGTATTTT. The chain links TRBV19 to TRBJ2-3; the match to TRBD2 covers 7 bases. Germline lookup yields CDR1 LNHDA and CDR2 SQIVND (reference sequence). The CDR3 length is 17 residues. J was trimmed by 0 bases and V by 6 bases; bases with no gene match: 12. Looking up the rest from reference TRBV19 and TRBJ2-3 gives the full variable domain: DGGITQSPKYLFRKEGQNVTLSCEQNLNHDAMYWYRQDPGQGLRLIYYSQIVNDFQKGDIAEGYSVSREKKESFPLTVTSAQKNPTAFYLCASSPLRGDASTDTQYFGPGTRLTVL.

The CDR3 loop reads CASSLDQGADTQYF. For the CDR3, the DNA is TGTGCCAGCAGCTTGGATCAGGGGGCAGATACGCAGTATTTT. V and J are TRBV5-4 and TRBJ2-3; 7 nucleotides agree with TRBD1. The CDR3 runs 14 residues. Trimming cost V 0 bases and J 4 bases; bases outside gene matches: 2. Germline V gene sequence: CDR1 SGHNT, CDR2 YYREEE (reference sequence). The full variable domain, rest sourced from reference TRBV5-4 and TRBJ2-3, is ETGVTQSPTHLIKTRGQQVTLRCSSQSGHNTVSWYQQALGQGPQFIFQYYREEENGRGNFPPRFSGLQFPNYSSELNVNALELDDSALYLCASSLDQGADTQYFGPGTRLTVL.

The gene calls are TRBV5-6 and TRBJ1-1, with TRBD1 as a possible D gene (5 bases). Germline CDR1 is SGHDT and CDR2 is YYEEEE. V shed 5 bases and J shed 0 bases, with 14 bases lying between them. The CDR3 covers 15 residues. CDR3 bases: TGTGCCAGCAGTAAATTAGGGGCTATGAACACTGAAGCTTTCTTT. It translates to CASSKLGAMNTEAFF. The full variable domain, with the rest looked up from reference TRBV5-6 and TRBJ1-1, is DAGVTQSPTHLIKTRGQQVTLRCSPKSGHDTVSWYQQALGQGPQFIFQYYEEEERQRGNFPDRFSGHQFPNYSSELNVNALLLGDSALYLCASSKLGAMNTEAFFGQGTRLTVV.

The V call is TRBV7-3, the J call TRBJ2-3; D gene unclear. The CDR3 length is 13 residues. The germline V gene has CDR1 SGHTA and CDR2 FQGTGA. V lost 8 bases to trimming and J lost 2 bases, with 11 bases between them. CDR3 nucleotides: TGTGCCAGCTCCCCTGGCCCCACAGATACGCAGTATTTT. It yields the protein CASSPGPTDTQYF. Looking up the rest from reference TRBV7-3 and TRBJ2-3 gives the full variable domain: GAGVSQTPSNKVTEKGKYVELRCDPISGHTALYWYRQSLGQGPEFLIYFQGTGAADDSGLPNDRFFAVRPEGSVSTLKIQRTERGDSAVYLCASSPGPTDTQYFGPGTRLTVL.

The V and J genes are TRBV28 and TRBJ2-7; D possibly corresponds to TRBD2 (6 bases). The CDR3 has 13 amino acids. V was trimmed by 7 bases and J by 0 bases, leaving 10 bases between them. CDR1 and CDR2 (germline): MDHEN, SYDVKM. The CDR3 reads CASTPGVSYEQYF. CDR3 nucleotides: TGTGCCAGCACCCCGGGGGTCTCCTACGAGCAGTACTTC.

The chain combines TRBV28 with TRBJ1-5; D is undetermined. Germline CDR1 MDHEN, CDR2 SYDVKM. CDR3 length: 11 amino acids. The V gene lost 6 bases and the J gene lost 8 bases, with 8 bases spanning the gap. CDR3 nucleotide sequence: TGTGCCAGCAGCGGAGTGGAGCCCCAGCATTTT. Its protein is CASSGVEPQHF.

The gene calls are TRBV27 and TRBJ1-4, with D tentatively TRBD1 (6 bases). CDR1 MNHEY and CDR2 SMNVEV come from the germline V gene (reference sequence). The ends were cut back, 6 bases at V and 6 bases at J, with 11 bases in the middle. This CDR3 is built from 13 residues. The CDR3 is CASRDSLHEKLFF. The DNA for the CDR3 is TGTGCCAGCAGGGACAGCCTGCATGAAAAACTGTTTTTT.

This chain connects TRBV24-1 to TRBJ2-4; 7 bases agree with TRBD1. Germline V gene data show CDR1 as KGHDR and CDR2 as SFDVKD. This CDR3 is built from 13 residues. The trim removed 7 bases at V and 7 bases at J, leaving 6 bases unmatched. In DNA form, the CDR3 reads TGTGCCACCAGCACAGGGGCCCAGAACATTCAGTACTTC. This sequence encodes CATSTGAQNIQYF.

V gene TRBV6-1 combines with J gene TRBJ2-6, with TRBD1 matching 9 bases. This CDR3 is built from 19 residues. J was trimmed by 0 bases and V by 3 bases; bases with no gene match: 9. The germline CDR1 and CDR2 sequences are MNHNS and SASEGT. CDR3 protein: CASSDPGQGSLSGANVLTF. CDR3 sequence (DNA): TGTGCCAGCAGTGACCCGGGACAGGGCTCTCTCTCTGGGGCCAACGTCCTGACTTTC.

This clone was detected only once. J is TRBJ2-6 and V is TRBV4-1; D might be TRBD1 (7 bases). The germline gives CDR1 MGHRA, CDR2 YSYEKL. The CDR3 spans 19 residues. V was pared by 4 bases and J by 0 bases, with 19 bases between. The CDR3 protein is CASSPRGTLRDSGANVLTF. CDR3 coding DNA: TGCGCCAGCAGCCCCAGGGGGACTCTACGTGACTCTGGGGCCAACGTCCTGACTTTC.

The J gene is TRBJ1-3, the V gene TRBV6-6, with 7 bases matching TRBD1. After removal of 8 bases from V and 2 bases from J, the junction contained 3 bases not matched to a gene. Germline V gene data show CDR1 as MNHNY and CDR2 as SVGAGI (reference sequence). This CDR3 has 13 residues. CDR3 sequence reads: CASSGTAGNTIYF. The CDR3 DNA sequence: TGTGCCAGCTCCGGGACAGCTGGAAACACCATATATTTT.

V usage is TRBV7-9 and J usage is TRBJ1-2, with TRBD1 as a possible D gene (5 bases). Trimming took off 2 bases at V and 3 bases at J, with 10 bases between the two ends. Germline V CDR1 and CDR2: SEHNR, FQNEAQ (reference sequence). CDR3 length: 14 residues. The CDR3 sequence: CASSLLTADYGYTF. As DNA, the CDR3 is TGTGCCAGCAGCTTACTGACAGCCGACTATGGCTACACCTTC.

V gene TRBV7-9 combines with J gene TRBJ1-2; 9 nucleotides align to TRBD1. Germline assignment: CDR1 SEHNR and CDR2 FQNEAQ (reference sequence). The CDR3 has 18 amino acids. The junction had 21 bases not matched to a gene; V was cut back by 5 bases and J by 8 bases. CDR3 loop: CASSETRTGVYLDSGYTF. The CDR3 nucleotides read TGTGCCAGCAGCGAGACTAGGACAGGGGTCTATTTAGATTCGGGCTACACCTTC. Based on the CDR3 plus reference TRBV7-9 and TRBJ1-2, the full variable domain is DTGVSQNPRHKITKRGQNVTFRCDPISEHNRLYWYRQTLGQGPEFLTYFQNEAQLEKSRLLSDRFSAERPKGSFSTLEIQRTEQGDSAMYLCASSETRTGVYLDSGYTFGSGTRLTVV.

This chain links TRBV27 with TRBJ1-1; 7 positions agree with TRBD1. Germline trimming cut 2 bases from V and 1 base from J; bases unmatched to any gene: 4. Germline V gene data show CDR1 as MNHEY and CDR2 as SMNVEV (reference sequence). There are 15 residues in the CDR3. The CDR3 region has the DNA TGTGCCAGCAGTTTAACAGGGGTAGGGAACACTGAAGCTTTCTTT. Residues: CASSLTGVGNTEAFF.

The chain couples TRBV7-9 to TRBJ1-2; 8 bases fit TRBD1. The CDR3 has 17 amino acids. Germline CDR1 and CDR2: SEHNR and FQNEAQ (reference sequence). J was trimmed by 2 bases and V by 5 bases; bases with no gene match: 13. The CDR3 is CASSPLPGTGSNYGYTF. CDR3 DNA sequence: TGTGCCAGCAGCCCTCTCCCAGGGACAGGATCGAACTATGGCTACACCTTC.

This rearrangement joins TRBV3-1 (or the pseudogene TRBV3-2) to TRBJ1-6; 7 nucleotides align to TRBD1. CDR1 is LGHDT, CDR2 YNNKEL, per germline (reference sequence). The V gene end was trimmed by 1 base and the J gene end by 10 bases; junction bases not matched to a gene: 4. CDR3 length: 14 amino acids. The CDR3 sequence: CASSQAGGGSPLHF. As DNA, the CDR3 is TGTGCCAGCAGCCAAGCAGGGGGAGGATCACCCCTCCACTTT.

The CDR3 DNA sequence: TGTGCCAGCAGTGTCTCCGGGACACACTCTGGAAACACCATATATTTT. Residues: CASSVSGTHSGNTIYF. This rearrangement joins TRBV6-1 to TRBJ1-3; maybe TRBD1 (6 bases). Trimming cost V 4 bases and J 0 bases, with 13 bases left between them. The CDR3 spans 16 residues. Germline V gives CDR1 MNHNS, CDR2 SASEGT.